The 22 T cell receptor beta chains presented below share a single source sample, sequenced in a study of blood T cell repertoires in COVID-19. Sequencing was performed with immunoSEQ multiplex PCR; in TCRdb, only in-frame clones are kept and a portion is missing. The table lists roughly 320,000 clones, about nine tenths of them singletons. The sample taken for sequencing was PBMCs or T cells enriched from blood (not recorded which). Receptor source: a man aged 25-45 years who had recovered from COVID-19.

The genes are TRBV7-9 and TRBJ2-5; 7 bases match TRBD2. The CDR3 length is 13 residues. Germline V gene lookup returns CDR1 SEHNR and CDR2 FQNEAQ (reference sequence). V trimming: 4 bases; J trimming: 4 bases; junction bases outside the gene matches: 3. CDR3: CASSSSGAETQYF. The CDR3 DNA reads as TGTGCCAGCAGCTCGAGCGGGGCAGAGACCCAGTACTTC.

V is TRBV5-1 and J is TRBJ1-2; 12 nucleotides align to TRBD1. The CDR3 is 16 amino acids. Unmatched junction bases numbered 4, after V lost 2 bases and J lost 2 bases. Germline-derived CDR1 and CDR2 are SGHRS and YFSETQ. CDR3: CASSFGGQGANYGYTF. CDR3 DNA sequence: TGCGCCAGCAGCTTCGGGGGACAGGGGGCGAACTATGGCTACACCTTC.

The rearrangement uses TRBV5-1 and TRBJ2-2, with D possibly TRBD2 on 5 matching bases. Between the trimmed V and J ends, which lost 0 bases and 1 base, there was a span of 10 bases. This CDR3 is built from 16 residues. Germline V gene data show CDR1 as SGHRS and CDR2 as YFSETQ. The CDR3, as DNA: TGCGCCAGCAGCTTGGGGTTCGGGGTGAACACCGGGGAGCTGTTTTTT. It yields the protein CASSLGFGVNTGELFF.

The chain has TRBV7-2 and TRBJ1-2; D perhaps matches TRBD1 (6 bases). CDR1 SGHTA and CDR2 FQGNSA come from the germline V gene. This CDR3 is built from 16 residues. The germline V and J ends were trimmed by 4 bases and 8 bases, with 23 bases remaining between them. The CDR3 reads CASSSYTRRTVNGYTF. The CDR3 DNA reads TGTGCCAGCAGCTCTTACACCCGGCGGACAGTGAACGGCTACACCTTC.

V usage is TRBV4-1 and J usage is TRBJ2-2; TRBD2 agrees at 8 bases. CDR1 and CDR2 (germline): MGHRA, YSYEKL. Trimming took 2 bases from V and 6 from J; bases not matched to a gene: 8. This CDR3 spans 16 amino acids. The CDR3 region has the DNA TGCGCCAGCAGCCAAACCGGGACTAGGTCAGCCGGGGAGCTGTTTTTT. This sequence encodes CASSQTGTRSAGELFF.

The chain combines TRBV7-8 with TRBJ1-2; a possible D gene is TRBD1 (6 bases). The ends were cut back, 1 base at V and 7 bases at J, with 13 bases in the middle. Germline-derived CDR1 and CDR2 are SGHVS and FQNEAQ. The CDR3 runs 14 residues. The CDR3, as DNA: TGTGCCAGCAGCTTAGACCGGGGGGGCAGTGGCTACACCTTC. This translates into CASSLDRGGSGYTF.

The CDR3 sequence is CASSPSDRGNYGYTF. CDR3 coding DNA: TGTGCCAGCAGCCCATCTGACAGGGGTAACTATGGCTACACCTTC. J is TRBJ1-2 and V is TRBV3-1 (or the pseudogene TRBV3-2); the match to TRBD1 covers 8 bases. The CDR3 extends over 15 amino acids. The V gene end was trimmed by 4 bases and the J gene end by 1 base; junction bases not matched to a gene: 5. From germline, CDR1 is LGHDT and CDR2 YNNKEL (reference sequence).

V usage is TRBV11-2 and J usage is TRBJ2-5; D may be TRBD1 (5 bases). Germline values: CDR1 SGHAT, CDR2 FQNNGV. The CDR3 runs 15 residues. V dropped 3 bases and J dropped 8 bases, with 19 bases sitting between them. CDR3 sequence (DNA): TGTGCCAGCAGCTTGTCCCCCCCCGCGACAGCTACCCAGTACTTC. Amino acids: CASSLSPPATATQYF. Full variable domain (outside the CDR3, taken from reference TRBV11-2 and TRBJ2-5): EAGVAQSPRYKIIEKRQSVAFWCNPISGHATLYWYQQILGQGPKLLIQFQNNGVVDDSQLPKDRFSAERLKGVDSTLKIQPAKLEDSAVYLCASSLSPPATATQYFGPGTRLLVL.

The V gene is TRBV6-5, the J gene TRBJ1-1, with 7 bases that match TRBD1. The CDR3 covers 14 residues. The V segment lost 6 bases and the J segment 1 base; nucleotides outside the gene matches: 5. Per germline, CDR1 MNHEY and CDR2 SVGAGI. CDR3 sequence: CASRTGTANTEAFF. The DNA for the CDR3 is TGTGCCAGCAGGACCGGGACAGCGAACACTGAAGCTTTCTTT.

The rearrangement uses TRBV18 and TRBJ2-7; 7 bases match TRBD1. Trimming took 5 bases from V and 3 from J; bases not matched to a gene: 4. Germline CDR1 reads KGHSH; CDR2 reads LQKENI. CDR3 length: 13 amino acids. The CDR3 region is CASSIQGDYEQYF. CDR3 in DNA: TGTGCCAGCTCAATCCAGGGGGACTACGAGCAGTACTTC.

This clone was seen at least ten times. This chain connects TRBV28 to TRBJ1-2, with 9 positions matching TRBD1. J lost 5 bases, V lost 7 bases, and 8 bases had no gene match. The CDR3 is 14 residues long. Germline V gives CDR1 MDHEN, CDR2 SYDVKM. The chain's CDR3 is CASTPTGGRYGYTF. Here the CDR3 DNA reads TGTGCCAGCACCCCCACAGGGGGCAGGTATGGCTACACCTTC.

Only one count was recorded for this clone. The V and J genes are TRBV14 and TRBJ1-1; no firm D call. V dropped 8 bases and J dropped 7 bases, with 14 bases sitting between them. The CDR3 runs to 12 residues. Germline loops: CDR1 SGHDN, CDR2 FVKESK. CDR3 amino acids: CASSLAANEAFF. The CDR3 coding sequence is TGTGCCAGCTCCCTGGCGGCAAATGAAGCTTTCTTT.

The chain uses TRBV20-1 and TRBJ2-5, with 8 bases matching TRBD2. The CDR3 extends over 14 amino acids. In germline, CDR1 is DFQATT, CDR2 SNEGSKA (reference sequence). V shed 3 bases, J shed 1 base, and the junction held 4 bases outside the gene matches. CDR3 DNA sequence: TGCAGTGCTAGTCTGCGGGAGGTCCAAGAGACCCAGTACTTC. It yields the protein CSASLREVQETQYF.

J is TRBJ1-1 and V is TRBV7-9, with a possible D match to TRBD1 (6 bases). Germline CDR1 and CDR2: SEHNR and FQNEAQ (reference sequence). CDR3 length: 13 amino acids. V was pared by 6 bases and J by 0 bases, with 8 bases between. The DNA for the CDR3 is TGTGCCAGCAGACAGGGCATGAACACTGAAGCTTTCTTT. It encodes CASRQGMNTEAFF.

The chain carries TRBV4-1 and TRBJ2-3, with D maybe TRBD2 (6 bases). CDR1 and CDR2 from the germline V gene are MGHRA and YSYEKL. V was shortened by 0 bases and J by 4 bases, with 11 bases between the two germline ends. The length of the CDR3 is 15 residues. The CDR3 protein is CASSQEEGVPDTQYF. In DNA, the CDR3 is TGCGCCAGCAGCCAAGAGGAGGGAGTCCCAGATACGCAGTATTTT.

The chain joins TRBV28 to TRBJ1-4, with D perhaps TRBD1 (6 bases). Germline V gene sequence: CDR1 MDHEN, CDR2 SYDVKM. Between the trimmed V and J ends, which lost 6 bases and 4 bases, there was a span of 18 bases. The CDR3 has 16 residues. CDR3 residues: CASSSAGARGNEKLFF. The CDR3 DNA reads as TGTGCCAGCAGCTCAGCGGGGGCCCGGGGTAATGAAAAACTGTTTTTT.

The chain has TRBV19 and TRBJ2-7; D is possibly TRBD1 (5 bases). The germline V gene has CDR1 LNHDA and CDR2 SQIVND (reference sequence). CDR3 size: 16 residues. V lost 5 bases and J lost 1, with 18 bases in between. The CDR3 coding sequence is TGTGCCAGTAGTGCCTCCGGTTTAGGGGCGTCCTACGAGCAGTACTTC. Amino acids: CASSASGLGASYEQYF. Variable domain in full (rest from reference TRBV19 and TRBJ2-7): DGGITQSPKYLFRKEGQNVTLSCEQNLNHDAMYWYRQDPGQGLRLIYYSQIVNDFQKGDIAEGYSVSREKKESFPLTVTSAQKNPTAFYLCASSASGLGASYEQYFGPGTRLTVT.

The CDR3 spells CASQDRGRMVSNQPQHF. CDR3 bases: TGCGCCAGTCAGGACAGGGGGAGGATGGTGAGCAATCAGCCCCAGCATTTT. The J gene is TRBJ1-5, the V gene TRBV10-1; 10 bases are a match to TRBD1. V shed 9 bases, J shed 1 base, and the junction held 12 bases outside the gene matches. The CDR3 runs 17 residues. Germline assignment: CDR1 WNHNN and CDR2 SYGVQD (reference sequence).

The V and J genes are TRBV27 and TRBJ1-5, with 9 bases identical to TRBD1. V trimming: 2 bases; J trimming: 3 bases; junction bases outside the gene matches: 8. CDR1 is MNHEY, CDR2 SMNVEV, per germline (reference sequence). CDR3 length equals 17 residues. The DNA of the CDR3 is TGTGCCAGCAGTTTAGGGGCAGGACAGGGGTACAATCAGCCCCAGCATTTT. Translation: CASSLGAGQGYNQPQHF.

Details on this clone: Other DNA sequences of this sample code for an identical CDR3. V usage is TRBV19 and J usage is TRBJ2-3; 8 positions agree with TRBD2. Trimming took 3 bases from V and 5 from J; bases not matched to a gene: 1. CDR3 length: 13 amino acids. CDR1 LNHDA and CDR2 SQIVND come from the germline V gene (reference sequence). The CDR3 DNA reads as TGTGCCAGTAGTATGAGCGGGGGAGATACGCAGTATTTT. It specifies CASSMSGGDTQYF.

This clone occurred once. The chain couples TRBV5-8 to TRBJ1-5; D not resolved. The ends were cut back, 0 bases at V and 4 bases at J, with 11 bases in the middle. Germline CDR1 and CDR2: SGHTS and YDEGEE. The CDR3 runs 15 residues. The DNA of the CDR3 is TGTGCCAGCAGCTTGGCCGGCAGGCCGAATCAGCCCCAGCATTTT. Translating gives CASSLAGRPNQPQHF.

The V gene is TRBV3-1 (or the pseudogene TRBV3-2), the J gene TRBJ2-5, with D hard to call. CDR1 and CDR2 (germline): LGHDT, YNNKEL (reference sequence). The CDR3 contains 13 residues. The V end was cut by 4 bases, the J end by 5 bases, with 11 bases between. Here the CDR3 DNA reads TGTGCCAGCAGCCGGGTCCTCGGGGAGACCCAGTACTTC. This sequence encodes CASSRVLGETQYF.